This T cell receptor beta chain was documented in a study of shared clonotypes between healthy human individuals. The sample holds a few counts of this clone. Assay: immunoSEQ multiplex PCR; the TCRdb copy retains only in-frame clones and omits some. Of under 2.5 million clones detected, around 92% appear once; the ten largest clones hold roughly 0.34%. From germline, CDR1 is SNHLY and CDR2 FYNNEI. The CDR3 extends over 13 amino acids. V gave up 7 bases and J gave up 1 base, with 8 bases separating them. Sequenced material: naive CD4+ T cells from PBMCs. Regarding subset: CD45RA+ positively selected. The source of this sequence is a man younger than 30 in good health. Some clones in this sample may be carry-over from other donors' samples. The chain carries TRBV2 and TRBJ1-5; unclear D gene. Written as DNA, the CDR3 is TGTGCCAGCATGTGGCAGAGCAATCAGCCCCAGCATTTT. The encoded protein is CASMWQSNQPQHF.